One T cell receptor (beta chain) is described in this entry. The antigen is not known. Naive CD8 cells lacked CD45RO, underwent positive selection for CCR7 and left out terminally differentiated effector memory CD45RA+ cells. This sample was included in a study of shared clonotypes between healthy human individuals. The wider study: Researchers assigned three CD4 naive, three CD4 memory, two CD8 naive and one CD8 memory plate to each donor.

The ends lost 6 bases at V and 7 bases at J; junction bases unmatched: 10. The CDR3 is made up of 14 amino acids. The deep-level immunoSEQ assay was used. For every subset, genomic DNA was evenly distributed across several immunoSEQ plates. TCRdb's copy holds only in-frame clones and misses some; the assay was immunoSEQ multiplex PCR. The profile shows approximately 2,000,000 clones, 90% to 95% of them singletons. Study-wide points: Larger estimated richness was generally recorded for naive subsets relative to memory subsets.

This TCR was recovered from a man younger than 30 in good health. Some clones in this sample may be carry-over from other donors' samples. The chain links TRBV23-1 to TRBJ2-7; 9 bases are a match to TRBD1. TRBV23-1 is labeled an ORF, and its function is uncertain. Sequences were obtained from naive CD8+ T cells from PBMCs. CDR3 in DNA: TGCGCCAGCAGCCCGGGACAGGGTTCGCGGGAGCAGTACTTC. Translated: CASSPGQGSREQYF.